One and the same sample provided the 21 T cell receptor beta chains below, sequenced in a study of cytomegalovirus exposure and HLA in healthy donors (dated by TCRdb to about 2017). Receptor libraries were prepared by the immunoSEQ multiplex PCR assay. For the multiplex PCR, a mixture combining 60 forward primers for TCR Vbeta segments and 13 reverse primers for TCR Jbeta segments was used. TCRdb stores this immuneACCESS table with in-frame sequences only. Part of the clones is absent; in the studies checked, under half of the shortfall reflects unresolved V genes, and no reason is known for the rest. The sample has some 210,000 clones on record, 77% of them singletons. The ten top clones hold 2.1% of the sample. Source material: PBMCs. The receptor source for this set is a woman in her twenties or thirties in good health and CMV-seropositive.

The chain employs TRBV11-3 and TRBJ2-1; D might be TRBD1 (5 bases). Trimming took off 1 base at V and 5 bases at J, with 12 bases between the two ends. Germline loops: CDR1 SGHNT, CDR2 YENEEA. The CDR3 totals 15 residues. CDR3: CASSLGRAGNNEQFF. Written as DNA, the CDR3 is TGTGCCAGCAGCTTAGGCAGGGCAGGGAACAATGAGCAGTTCTTC.

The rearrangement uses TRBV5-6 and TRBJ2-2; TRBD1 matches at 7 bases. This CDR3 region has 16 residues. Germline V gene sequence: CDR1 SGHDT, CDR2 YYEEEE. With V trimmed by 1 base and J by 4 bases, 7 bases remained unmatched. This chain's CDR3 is CASSLTGAGVTGELFF. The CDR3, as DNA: TGTGCCAGCAGCTTGACAGGGGCCGGGGTCACCGGGGAGCTGTTTTTT.

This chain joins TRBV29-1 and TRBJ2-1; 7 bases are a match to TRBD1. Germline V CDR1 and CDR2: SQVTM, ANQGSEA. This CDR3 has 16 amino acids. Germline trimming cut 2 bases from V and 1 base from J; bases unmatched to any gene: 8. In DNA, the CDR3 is TGCAGCGTTGAACCCACCGGCAGGGGGTCCTACAATGAGCAGTTCTTC. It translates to CSVEPTGRGSYNEQFF.

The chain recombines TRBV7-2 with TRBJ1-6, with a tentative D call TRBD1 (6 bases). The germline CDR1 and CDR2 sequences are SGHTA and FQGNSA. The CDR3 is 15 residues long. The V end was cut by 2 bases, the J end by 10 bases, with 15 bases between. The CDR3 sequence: CASSLLGRGGSPLHF. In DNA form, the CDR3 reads TGTGCCAGCAGCTTACTTGGCAGGGGTGGATCACCCCTCCACTTT.

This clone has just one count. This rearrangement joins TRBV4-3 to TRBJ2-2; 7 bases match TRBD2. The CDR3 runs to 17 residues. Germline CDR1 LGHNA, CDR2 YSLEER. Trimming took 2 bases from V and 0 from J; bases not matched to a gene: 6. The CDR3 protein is CASSQKLAYANTGELFF. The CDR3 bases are TGCGCCAGCAGCCAAAAACTAGCGTACGCGAACACCGGGGAGCTGTTTTTT.

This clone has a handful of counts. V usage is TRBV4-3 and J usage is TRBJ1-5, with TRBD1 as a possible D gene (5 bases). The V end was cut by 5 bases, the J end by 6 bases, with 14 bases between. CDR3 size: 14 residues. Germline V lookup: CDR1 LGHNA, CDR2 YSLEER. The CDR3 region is CASSWDPGSQPQHF. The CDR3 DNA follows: TGCGCCAGCAGCTGGGACCCCGGGAGTCAGCCCCAGCATTTT.

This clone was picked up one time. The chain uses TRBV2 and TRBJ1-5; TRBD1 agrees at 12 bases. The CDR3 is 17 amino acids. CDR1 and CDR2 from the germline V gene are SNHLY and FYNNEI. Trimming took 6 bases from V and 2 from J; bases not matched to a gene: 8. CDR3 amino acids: CASREGTGGSGNQPQHF. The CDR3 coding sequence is TGTGCCAGCAGGGAGGGGACAGGGGGCTCTGGCAATCAGCCCCAGCATTTT.

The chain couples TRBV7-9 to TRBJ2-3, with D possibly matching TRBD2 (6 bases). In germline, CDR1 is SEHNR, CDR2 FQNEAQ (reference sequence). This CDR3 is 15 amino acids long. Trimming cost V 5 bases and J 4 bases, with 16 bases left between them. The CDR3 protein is CASSAPGSSADTQYF. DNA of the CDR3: TGTGCCAGCAGCGCGCCCGGGAGTTCCGCAGATACGCAGTATTTT.

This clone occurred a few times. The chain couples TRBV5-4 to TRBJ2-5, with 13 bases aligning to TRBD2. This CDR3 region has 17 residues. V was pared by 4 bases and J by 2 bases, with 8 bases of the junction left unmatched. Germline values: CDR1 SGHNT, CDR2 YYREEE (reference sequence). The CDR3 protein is CASSPRTSGSWQETQYF. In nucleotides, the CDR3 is TGTGCCAGCAGCCCACGGACTAGCGGGAGCTGGCAAGAGACCCAGTACTTC.

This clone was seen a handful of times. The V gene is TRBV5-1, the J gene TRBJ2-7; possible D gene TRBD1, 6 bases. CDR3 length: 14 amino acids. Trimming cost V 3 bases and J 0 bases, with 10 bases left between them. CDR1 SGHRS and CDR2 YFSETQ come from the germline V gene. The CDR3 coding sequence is TGCGCCAGCAGCTGGGACACGAGCTCCTACGAGCAGTACTTC. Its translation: CASSWDTSSYEQYF.

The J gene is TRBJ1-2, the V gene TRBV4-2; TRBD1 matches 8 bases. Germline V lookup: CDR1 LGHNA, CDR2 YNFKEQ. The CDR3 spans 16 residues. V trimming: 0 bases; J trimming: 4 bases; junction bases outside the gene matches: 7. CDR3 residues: CASSQDGDRRSYGYTF. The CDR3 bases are TGTGCCAGCAGCCAAGATGGGGACAGGAGGTCCTATGGCTACACCTTC.

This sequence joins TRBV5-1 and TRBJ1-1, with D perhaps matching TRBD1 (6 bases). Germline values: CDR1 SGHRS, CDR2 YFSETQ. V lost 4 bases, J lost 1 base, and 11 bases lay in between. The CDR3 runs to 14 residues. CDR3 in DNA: TGCGCCAGCAGCCGGACAGATCCGAACACTGAAGCTTTCTTT. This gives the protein CASSRTDPNTEAFF.

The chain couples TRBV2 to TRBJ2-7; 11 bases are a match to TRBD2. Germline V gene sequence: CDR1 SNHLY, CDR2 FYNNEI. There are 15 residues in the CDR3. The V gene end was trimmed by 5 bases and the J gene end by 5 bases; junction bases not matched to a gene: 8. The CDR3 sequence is CASSRLAGQVNEQYF. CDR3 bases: TGTGCCAGCAGTCGACTAGCGGGGCAAGTCAACGAGCAGTACTTC.

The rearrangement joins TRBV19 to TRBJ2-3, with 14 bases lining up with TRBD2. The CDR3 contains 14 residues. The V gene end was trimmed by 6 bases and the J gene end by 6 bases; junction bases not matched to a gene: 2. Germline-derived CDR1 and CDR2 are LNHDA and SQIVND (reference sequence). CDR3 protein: CASRTSGGADTQYF. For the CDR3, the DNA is TGTGCCAGTAGGACTAGCGGGGGGGCGGATACGCAGTATTTT.

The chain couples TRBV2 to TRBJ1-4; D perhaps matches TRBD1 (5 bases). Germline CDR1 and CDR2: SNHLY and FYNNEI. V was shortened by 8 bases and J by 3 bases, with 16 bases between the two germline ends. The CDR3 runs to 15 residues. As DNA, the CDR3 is TGTGCCAGCCGTCCGGGGGTGCTGGCTAATGAAAAACTGTTTTTT. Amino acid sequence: CASRPGVLANEKLFF. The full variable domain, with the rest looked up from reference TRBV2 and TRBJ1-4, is EPEVTQTPSHQVTQMGQEVILRCVPISNHLYFYWYRQILGQKVEFLVSFYNNEISEKSEIFDDQFSVERPDGSNFTLKIRSTKLEDSAMYFCASRPGVLANEKLFFGSGTQLSVL.

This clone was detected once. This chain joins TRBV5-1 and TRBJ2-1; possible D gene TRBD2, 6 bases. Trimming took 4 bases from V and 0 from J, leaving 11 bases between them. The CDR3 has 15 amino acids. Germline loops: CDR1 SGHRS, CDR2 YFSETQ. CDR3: CASSLERVSYNEQFF. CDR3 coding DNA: TGCGCCAGCAGCCTAGAGCGGGTCTCCTACAATGAGCAGTTCTTC. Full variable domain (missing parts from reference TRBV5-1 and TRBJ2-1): KAGVTQTPRYLIKTRGQQVTLSCSPISGHRSVSWYQQTPGQGLQFLFEYFSETQRNKGNFPGRFSGRQFSNSRSEMNVSTLELGDSALYLCASSLERVSYNEQFFGPGTRLTVL.

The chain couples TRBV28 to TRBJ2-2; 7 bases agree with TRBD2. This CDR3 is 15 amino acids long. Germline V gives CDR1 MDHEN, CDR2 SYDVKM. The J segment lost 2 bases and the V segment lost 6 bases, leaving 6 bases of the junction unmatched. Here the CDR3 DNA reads TGTGCCAGCAGCTTGGGACTAACAAACACCGGGGAGCTGTTTTTT. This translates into CASSLGLTNTGELFF.

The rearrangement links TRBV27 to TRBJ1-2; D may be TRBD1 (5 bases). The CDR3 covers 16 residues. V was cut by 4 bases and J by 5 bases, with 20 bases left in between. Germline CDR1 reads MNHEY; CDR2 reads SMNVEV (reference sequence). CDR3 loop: CASSYGGLGRRYGYTF. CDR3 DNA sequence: TGTGCCAGCAGTTACGGAGGGTTGGGGCGCAGGTATGGCTACACCTTC.

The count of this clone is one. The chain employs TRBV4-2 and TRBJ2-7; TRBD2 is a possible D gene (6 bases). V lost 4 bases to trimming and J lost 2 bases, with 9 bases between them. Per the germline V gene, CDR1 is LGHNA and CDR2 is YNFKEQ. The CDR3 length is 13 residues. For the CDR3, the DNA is TGTGCCAGCAGCCGGGACTCCACCTACGAGCAGTACTTC. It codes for CASSRDSTYEQYF.

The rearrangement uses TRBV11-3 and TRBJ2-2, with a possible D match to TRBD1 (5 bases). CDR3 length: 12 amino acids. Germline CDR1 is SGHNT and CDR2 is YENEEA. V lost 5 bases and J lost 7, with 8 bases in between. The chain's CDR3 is CASSRGIGELFF. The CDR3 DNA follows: TGTGCCAGCAGCAGGGGAATCGGGGAGCTGTTTTTT. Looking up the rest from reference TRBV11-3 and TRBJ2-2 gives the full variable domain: EAGVVQSPRYKIIEKKQPVAFWCNPISGHNTLYWYLQNLGQGPELLIRYENEEAVDDSQLPKDRFSAERLKGVDSTLKIQPAELGDSAVYLCASSRGIGELFFGEGSRLTVL.

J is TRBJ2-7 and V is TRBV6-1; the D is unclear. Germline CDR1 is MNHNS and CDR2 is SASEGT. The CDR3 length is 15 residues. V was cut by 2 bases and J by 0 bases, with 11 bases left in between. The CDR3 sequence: CASSETVPSSYEQYF. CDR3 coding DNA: TGTGCCAGCAGTGAAACAGTTCCAAGCTCCTACGAGCAGTACTTC.